This section outlines one T cell receptor (beta chain) sequence together with its context. Its antigen has not been determined. Qualities for individual bases were not recorded, and no much larger clone is one base off. As encoded in the germline V gene, CDR1 is SNHLY while CDR2 is FYNNEI. The CDR3 has 14 amino acids, counting the end cysteine and phenylalanine. Only the CDR3 DNA is retained, 42 bases long and in frame from the first base. V is cut back by 7 bases and J by 4 bases, with 6 bases in the junction unmatched. Library preparation was by the immunoSEQ multiplex PCR assay. For the multiplex PCR, a mixture combining 60 forward primers for TCR Vbeta segments and 13 reverse primers for TCR Jbeta segments was used. A multiplex PCR assay on genomic DNA amplified the CDR3 region of rearranged TCR beta genes. Amplified TCR beta libraries were sequenced as 87-base-pair reads on the Illumina HiSeq System. In the paper's pipeline: In a later analysis, roughly 80 million unique TCR beta chains were counted across the 650 to 700 repertoires, and approximately 11 million of these chains were shared by at least two donors. To remove PCR and sequencing errors, raw reads were error-corrected and collapsed into unique sequences using a nearest-neighbor algorithm that merged closely related sequences. V, D and J gene segments were assigned by aligning CDR3 sequences to IMGT reference sequences. Each retained sequence needed at least a six-nucleotide match to both a V gene segment and a J gene segment. A rearrangement was called productive if the CDR3 had no stop codons and remained in frame with V and J, and every other rearrangement was called non-productive. Following IMGT convention, CDR3 was defined as the stretch from the second conserved V-encoded cysteine up to the conserved J-encoded phenylalanine. The earlier analysis of 587 of the donors excluded any sequence lacking an unambiguous match to a single V gene segment. An earlier analysis of fewer than 750 of the donors classified V segments as functional when productive rearrangements were above 56.7% and as segregating when the standard deviation between donors was above 5%. A statistical classification framework was built for diagnosing cytomegalovirus status from the catalog of TCR beta chain sequences. In a later analysis, V and J genes were assigned by comparing TCR nucleotide sequences against IMGT/GENE-DB human TR gene sequences. The TCRdist pipeline was used in a later analysis to assign CDR3 sequences and most-parsimonious VDJ recombination scenarios. In a later analysis, each TCR beta chain was defined by its CDR3 amino acid sequence together with its V-gene family, and reads without a unique V-gene family were excluded. To address suspected cross-contamination and a sequencing artifact, a later analysis removed several hundred highly shared, low-generation-probability nucleotide sequences. For each public chain, a later analysis derived a clonal expansion index from normalized ranks of inferred template counts within each repertoire. In a later analysis, generation probabilities were computed using a VDJ recombination model fitted to out-of-frame rearrangements, and the results were checked against IGoR. In a later analysis, hypergeometric tests were used to score TCR-TCR, TCR-HLA and TCR-CMV co-occurrence, with a repertoire-size bias correction applied to TCR pairs. A later analysis estimated false discovery rates by permuting HLA or CMV assignments 20 times. In a later analysis, co-occurring TCRs were grouped with DBSCAN, and TCRdist sequence similarity was added when clustering was performed within HLA-allele-positive subsets. Repertoires with fewer than 30,000 or more than 120,000 public chains, plus five repertoires with anomalous nucleotide sharing, were excluded from co-occurrence clustering. This immuneACCESS table, as held by TCRdb, lists in-frame sequences with V and J called but not all clones. Of the missing ones, under half trace to an unresolved V gene in checked studies; the others have no known cause. The DNA gave D and trimming, while V, J and clone size come from that table. This sample holds a few hundred thousand clones; around 80% were observed only once. About 0.3% of the sample is taken by the ten largest.

This sample is drawn from a study of cytomegalovirus exposure and HLA in healthy donors (dated by TCRdb to the late 2010s). Some background on the complete study: In an earlier analysis of 587 of the donors, less than 350 Gb of sequence data and approximately 100 million unique TCR beta sequences from about 190 million T cells were reported. Donor age, sex, ethnicity and CMV serostatus were compiled together with the repertoire data. All discovery cohort repertoires had been generated on a single sequencing platform. In a later genetic analysis, genome-wide SNP genotypes for about three fifths of the roughly 670 donors were used, and that subset was treated as a discovery cohort. The study aimed to test whether cataloging public T cell receptors could reveal signatures of past pathogen exposure. High-throughput TCR immunosequencing, statistical association of individual TCRs with disease status, and machine learning were combined to predict cytomegalovirus infection status. An earlier analysis of approximately 640 of the donors applied high-throughput TCR beta sequencing to assess whether each TCR beta V gene segment acted as functional or pseudogenic. A later analysis re-analyzed previously published TCR beta repertoires from about 730 donors and added high-resolution HLA genotyping to study TCR occurrence patterns. In addition to the first cohort of 666 subjects, a separate validation cohort of over 90 different subjects was used. Rather than drawing on any new phenotypic data, the later analysis identified candidate immune exposures from TCR beta sequences and the way those sequences occurred across donors. Around 330 gigabases of sequencing data and 91 million or so unique TCR sequences made up an early release that covered about 640 HLA-typed donors. Of the 350 to 450 genotyped donors, roughly 76% were placed in the genetic ancestry cluster associated with self-reported Caucasian donors. Four to six DR-DQ haplotypes were handled as single units for association and clustering, since linkage in the cohort was strong. The number of typed donors differed by locus: roughly 620-630 for A, B, C, DRB1 and DQB1; approximately 530 for DQA1; around 580 for DPA1; and roughly 490 for DPB1. The T cell repertoires of 666 subjects were profiled by immunosequencing and related to cytomegalovirus serostatus. HLA typing included class I and class II loci at four-digit resolution. Across under 500 genotyped donors of the cohort, an average of about 240,000 unique TCR beta nucleotide sequences per donor were sequenced, and 15% to 20% of those sequences were non-productive.

The cohort consisted of 666 healthy bone marrow donors. At the time of sampling, all cohort members were nominally healthy, though unrecorded immune exposures were likely present. The donor was CMV seronegative and belonged to the group of roughly 330 seronegative cohort members. A peripheral blood sample was collected from each donor, and TCR beta sequencing was performed on peripheral blood mononuclear cells. The Qiagen DNeasy Blood Extraction Kit was used to extract genomic DNA from the blood cell samples. Study-wide findings and limitations: Most TCR sequences were seen in very few donors, while some public TCRs were found in many individuals. The study listed 164 TCR beta chains as associated with cytomegalovirus. Most CMV-associated TCR beta chains appeared to be HLA-restricted in a later analysis, and the HLA associations seemed to be driven largely by CMV exposure. A later analysis found that HLA-associated TCR beta chains were more clonally expanded and had lower generation probabilities than equally common non-associated chains. Sequencing depth was assumed to be roughly uniform across donors in the presence/absence analyses, though that assumption may not hold. The classifier was reported to diagnose cytomegalovirus status with high specificity and sensitivity in both the original cohort and the validation cohort. At a false discovery rate of 0.05, a later analysis linked some 17,000 TCR beta sequences to specific HLA alleles. CMV serostatus was the only immune exposure information available for the cohort. The cohort was sequenced for TCR beta chains only, and without alpha or paired-chain data the features that could be detected were limited. In a later analysis, TCR association rates were found to vary across HLA loci, with the most associated TCRs seen for DRB1 alleles and the fewest for HLA-C alleles. Because the 87-base-pair reads could not distinguish some IMGT-functional V segments, including TRBV6-2 and TRBV6-3, those segments were excluded. Correlated functional status among segregating V segments might reflect linkage disequilibrium, but an unknown experimental factor could not be ruled out. Assigning TCR associations to individual alleles was difficult when HLA alleles, especially DR and DQ, strongly co-occurred. Broadly in line with IMGT annotations, most TCR beta V segments showed up in productive rearrangements about 87% or about 30% of the time in an earlier analysis of 450 to 600 of the donors. The authors suggested that the approach could potentially be generalized to other disease states and immunological phenotypes. In vitro tests confirmed that a few of the cytomegalovirus-associated TCR beta chains recognize cytomegalovirus antigens. A later genetic analysis associated a missense DCLRE1C variant with V-gene and J-gene trimming of TCR beta chains, and an independent cohort replicated the association. Because counts were too low, 15 to 20 rarely observed V segments, including chromosome 9 orphons, were excluded from the earlier analysis of 500 to 700 of the donors. A later analysis reported that several top co-occurrence clusters appeared linked to parvovirus B19, influenza, CMV and Epstein-Barr virus. A further reported finding was that TCR beta sequences accurately predicted the HLA-A and HLA-B alleles for most subjects in the first cohort. Because HLA typing was missing for some donors at each locus, association tests included only the typed subset. A group of highly shared sequence variants was considered likely to be a technical artifact of the sequencing pipeline. In a later genetic analysis, fewer N-insertions in productive TCRs were reported among donors in an Asian-associated ancestry cluster than the approximately 670-donor mean.

Specimen: PBMCs. The sequence derives from a girl aged 2-10 years in good health and CMV-seronegative. Rearrangement joined TRBV2 to TRBJ2-2; the central 7 bases match TRBD2. The nucleotides read TGTGCCAGCACGAGGACTAGGGGCACCGGGGAGCTGTTTTTT. Its protein product is CASTRTRGTGELFF.